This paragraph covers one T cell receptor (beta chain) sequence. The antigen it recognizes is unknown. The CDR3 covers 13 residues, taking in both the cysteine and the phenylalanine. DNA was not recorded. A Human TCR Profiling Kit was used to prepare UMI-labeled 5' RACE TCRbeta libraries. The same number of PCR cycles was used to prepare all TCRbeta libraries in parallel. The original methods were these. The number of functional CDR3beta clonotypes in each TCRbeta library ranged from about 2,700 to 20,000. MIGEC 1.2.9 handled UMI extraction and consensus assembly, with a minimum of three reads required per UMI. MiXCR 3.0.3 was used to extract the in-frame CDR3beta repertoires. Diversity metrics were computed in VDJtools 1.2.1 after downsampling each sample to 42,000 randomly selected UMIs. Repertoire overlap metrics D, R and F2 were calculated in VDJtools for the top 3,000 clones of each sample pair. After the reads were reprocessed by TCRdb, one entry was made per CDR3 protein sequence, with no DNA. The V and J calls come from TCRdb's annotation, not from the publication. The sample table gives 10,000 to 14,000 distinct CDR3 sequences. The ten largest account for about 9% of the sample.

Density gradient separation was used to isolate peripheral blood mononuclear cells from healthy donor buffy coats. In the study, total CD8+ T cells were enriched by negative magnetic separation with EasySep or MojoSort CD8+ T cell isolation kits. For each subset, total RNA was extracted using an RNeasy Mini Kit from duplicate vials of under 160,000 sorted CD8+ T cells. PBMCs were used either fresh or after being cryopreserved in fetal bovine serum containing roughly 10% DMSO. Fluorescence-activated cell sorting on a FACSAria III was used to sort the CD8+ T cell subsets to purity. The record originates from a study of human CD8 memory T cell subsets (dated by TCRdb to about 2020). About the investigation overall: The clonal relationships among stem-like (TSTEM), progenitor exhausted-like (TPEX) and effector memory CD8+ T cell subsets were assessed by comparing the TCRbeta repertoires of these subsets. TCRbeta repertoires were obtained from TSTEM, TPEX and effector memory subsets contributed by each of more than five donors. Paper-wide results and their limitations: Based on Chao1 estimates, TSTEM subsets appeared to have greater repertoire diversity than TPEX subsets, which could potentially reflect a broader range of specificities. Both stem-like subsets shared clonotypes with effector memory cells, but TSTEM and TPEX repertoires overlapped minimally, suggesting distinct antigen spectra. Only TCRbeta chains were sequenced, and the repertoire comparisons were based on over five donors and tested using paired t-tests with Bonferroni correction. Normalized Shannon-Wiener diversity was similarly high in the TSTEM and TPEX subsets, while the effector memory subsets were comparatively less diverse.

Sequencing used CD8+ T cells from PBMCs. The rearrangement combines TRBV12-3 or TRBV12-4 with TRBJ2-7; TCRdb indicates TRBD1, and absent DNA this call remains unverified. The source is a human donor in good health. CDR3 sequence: CASSETGFYEQYF.